Included here is one TCR beta chain sequence, with context. Its antigen is unknown. Time point denoted: week 47, end of study. Doses of 300 ug of mutant IDH1 20-mer peptide were given with topical imiquimod. Donors had new WHO grade 3 or 4 IDH1-mutant, ATRX-lost astrocytomas. This specimen belongs to a study of a mutant IDH1 vaccine in newly diagnosed glioma. Study-wide background: Commencement of vaccination occurred 4-6 weeks following radiotherapy alone, or concurrently with temozolomide cycles. Pretreatment consisted of radiotherapy, temozolomide, or both, with most receiving both. V12 occurred at week 35 and V13 at week 47.

Assay used: immunoSEQ multiplex PCR; TCRdb lists only in-frame clones, some missing. The sample lists about 24,000 clones; about 80% were seen once. CDR3 size: 17 residues. Germline CDR1 reads LGHNA; CDR2 reads YSLEER. Between the trimmed V and J ends, which lost 2 bases and 3 bases, there was a span of 18 bases. Here the sequenced sample was PBMCs, taken from a glioma patient whose treatment included an IDH1 peptide vaccine. This TCR came from a man aged 35 to 55 with glioma. Some clones in this sample may be carry-over from other donors' samples. This chain links TRBV4-3 with TRBJ2-3; possibly TRBD1 for D (6 bases). For the CDR3, the DNA is TGCGCCAGCAGCCAATCGTCAGCGGCTAGGGGGACAGATACGCAGTATTTT. Encoded protein: CASSQSSAARGTDTQYF.